The sequence of this T cell receptor (beta chain) was determined in a study of STAT5B mutations in CD4+ large granular lymphocyte leukemia. The study's findings and limits: TRBV06-family usage was enriched in top patient clones (8/27) versus controls (2/35).

CDR1 and CDR2 from the germline V gene are SSHAT and FNYEAQ (reference sequence). The CDR3 length is 13 residues. Some clones are missing from TCRdb's copy, which holds only in-frame ones; the method was immunoSEQ multiplex PCR. The data hold 30,000 to 40,000 clones, with less than 70% observed a single time. To note about this clone: The antigen remains undetermined. One end of the junction varies from germline; a read error may be responsible.

The material sequenced was CD4+ T cells from blood buffy coats. The receptor's source is a human donor in good health. This chain joins TRBV7-7 and TRBJ2-7; 11 bases match TRBD1. The CDR3 loop is CASSRDRGYEQYF. Written as DNA, the CDR3 is TGTGCTAGCAGCCGGGACAGGGGGTACGAGCAGTACTTC.